A selection of T cell receptor beta chains follows, all from one sample in a study of CD8 T cells in ankylosing spondylitis. Using its own MiXCR run on the 5' RACE reads, TCRdb lists one record per CDR3 protein. The data contain 800,000 to 900,000 distinct CDR3 sequences, 10% to 15% of them singletons. The sample comprised blood, either unsorted or a sorted T cell fraction (not recorded which). These receptors were obtained from a male donor with ankylosing spondylitis. Each CDR3 is given with its conserved first and last residue. A D gene is named only where the DNA matches it firmly. Expanded clones are given a class, and other clones once, few, many or no size at all.

j_gene,v_gene,d_gene,abundance,CDR3aa,CDR3nt
TRBJ2-1,TRBV5-1,NA,few,CASSTGTNNEQFF,TGCGCCAGCAGCACCGGGACAAACAATGAGCAGTTCTTC
TRBJ2-3,TRBV24-1,TRBD1,few,CATSDPDRGSTDTQYF,TGTGCCACCAGTGACCCTGACAGGGGGAGCACAGATACGCAGTATTTT
TRBJ2-3,TRBV12-3/TRBV12-4,NA,NA,CASSFERATDTQYF,TGTGCCAGCAGTTTTGAGCGGGCCACAGATACGCAGTATTTT
TRBJ2-7,TRBV7-6,NA,once,CASSLFGGAGGAYEQYF,TGTGCCAGCAGCTTGTTTGGCGGGGCAGGAGGGGCCTACGAGCAGTACTTC
TRBJ1-1,TRBV5-1,NA,few,CASSLLGGTRNTEAFF,TGCGCCAGCAGCTTGCTGGGGGGCACACGGAACACTGAAGCTTTCTTT
TRBJ2-7,TRBV7-2,TRBD1,few,CASSLAGLGTGKYEQYF,TGTGCCAGCAGCTTAGCGGGTTTGGGGACAGGGAAGTACGAGCAGTACTTC
TRBJ1-6,TRBV6-6,TRBD1,many,CASGTDNSPLHF,TGTGCCAGCGGGACAGATAATTCACCCCTCCACTTT
TRBJ2-5,TRBV4-2,NA,NA,CASSQDTSREETQYF,TGTGCCAGCAGCCAAGATACCTCCAGGGAAGAGACCCAGTACTTC
TRBJ1-2,TRBV9,NA,few,CASSVATGYTNYGYTF,TGTGCCAGCAGCGTAGCTACGGGGTATACTAACTATGGCTACACCTTC
TRBJ2-1,TRBV28,NA,few,CASRVLGSKYEQFF,TGTGCCAGCAGAGTCCTGGGGAGTAAATATGAGCAGTTCTTC
TRBJ2-1,TRBV12-3/TRBV12-4,TRBD1,few,CASSRQGNYNEQFF,TGTGCCAGCAGTCGACAGGGCAACTACAATGAGCAGTTCTTC
TRBJ1-1,TRBV29-1,NA,NA,CSAGENMNTEAFF,TGCAGCGCCGGAGAGAATATGAACACTGAAGCTTTCTTT
TRBJ2-1,TRBV5-1,NA,many,CASSPGGRGNNEQFF,TGCGCCAGCAGCCCCGGGGGGCGGGGAAACAATGAGCAGTTCTTC
TRBJ2-5,TRBV7-8,TRBD2,few,CASSSILAGIRETQYF,TGTGCCAGCAGCTCCATACTAGCGGGGATTCGGGAGACCCAGTACTTC
TRBJ2-2,TRBV5-1,TRBD1,few,CASMTGPGTGELFF,TGCGCCAGCATGACAGGGCCAGGGACCGGGGAGCTGTTTTTT
TRBJ1-1,TRBV29-1,NA,NA,CSVHGYRLNTEAFF,TGCAGCGTACACGGTTATCGGTTGAACACTGAAGCTTTCTTT
TRBJ2-5,TRBV6-2/TRBV6-3,NA,NA,CASSVHGQQETQYF,TGTGCCAGCAGTGTCCACGGACAGCAAGAGACCCAGTACTTC
TRBJ1-2,TRBV28,NA,NA,CASSSIWKNYGYTF,TGTGCCAGCAGTTCTATATGGAAAAACTATGGCTACACCTTC